Shown below are 17 T cell receptor beta chains from a single sample sequenced in a study of a mutant IDH1 vaccine in newly diagnosed glioma. Repertoires were generated with immunoSEQ multiplex PCR, while TCRdb's copy carries only in-frame clones and drops some. The table includes tens of thousands of clones, 92% detected once. Regarding time point: baseline, week 1 (first vaccination visit). As to treatment: pre-vaccination baseline after standard-of-care therapy. Sample: PBMCs, taken from a glioma patient treated with radiotherapy, temozolomide or both. The receptor source for this set is a man aged 18 to 30 with glioma.

CDR3 in amino acids: CASSRDTSNTEAFF. The CDR3 DNA follows: TGTGCCAGCAGCCGGGACACCTCGAACACTGAAGCTTTCTTT. V usage is TRBV18 and J usage is TRBJ1-1; TRBD1 is a possible D gene (6 bases). The CDR3 is 14 amino acids. Germline CDR1 and CDR2: KGHSH and LQKENI. The V end was cut by 8 bases, the J end by 1 base, with 14 bases between.

The rearrangement links TRBV6-5 to TRBJ2-7; D remains ambiguous. Deletions cut 2 bases from V and 12 bases from J, with 8 bases between. This CDR3 region has 10 residues. Germline lookup yields CDR1 MNHEY and CDR2 SVGAGI. Written as DNA, the CDR3 is TGTGCCAGCAGTTACCCCTTCATGTACTTC. Its translation is CASSYPFMYF.

The chain recombines TRBV6-6 with TRBJ1-2, with D tentatively TRBD1 (5 bases). This CDR3 region has 13 residues. Between the trimmed V and J ends, which lost 0 bases and 6 bases, there was a span of 8 bases. Germline values: CDR1 MNHNY, CDR2 SVGAGI (reference sequence). CDR3 in DNA: TGTGCCAGCAGTTACTCTGGCAGGGATGGCTACACCTTC. It specifies CASSYSGRDGYTF.

The V gene is TRBV5-1, the J gene TRBJ1-1; no clear D gene. CDR3 length: 13 residues. The germline gives CDR1 SGHRS, CDR2 YFSETQ. V shed 4 bases and J shed 3 bases, with 10 bases lying between them. CDR3 nucleotides: TGCGCCAGCAGCGGGCCGGGGTACACTGAAGCTTTCTTT. Its translation: CASSGPGYTEAFF.

The chain recombines TRBV29-1 with TRBJ1-2, with D possibly being TRBD1 (5 bases). The CDR3 is 11 amino acids. V lost 5 bases and J 2 bases, leaving 6 bases between the germline ends. Germline CDR1 and CDR2: SQVTM and ANQGSEA. The CDR3 nucleotides are TGCAGCGTTTCAGGGAACTATGGCTACACCTTC. This translates into CSVSGNYGYTF.

The V gene is TRBV19, the J gene TRBJ1-2; 7 bases match TRBD1. With 8 bases clipped from V and 7 bases from J, the junction kept 10 bases outside the gene matches. The CDR3 contains 13 residues. CDR1 LNHDA and CDR2 SQIVND come from the germline V gene (reference sequence). The CDR3, as DNA: TGTGCCAGTGACGGCGACAGGGAAAGTGGCTACACCTTC. Translating gives CASDGDRESGYTF.

This chain connects TRBV19 to TRBJ1-5; no clear D gene. The CDR3 has 17 amino acids. Germline V gene data show CDR1 as LNHDA and CDR2 as SQIVND (reference sequence). Trimming shortened V by 3 bases and J by 0 bases, and 15 bases separated the two germline ends. CDR3 in DNA: TGTGCCAGTAGTATTAGCCTTCGGCGGTATAGCAATCAGCCCCAGCATTTT. Encoded protein: CASSISLRRYSNQPQHF.

The chain links TRBV4-2 to TRBJ2-3; 7 bases line up with TRBD1. CDR1 and CDR2 (germline): LGHNA, YNFKEQ. The CDR3 is 17 residues long. The trim removed 3 bases at V and 3 bases at J, leaving 12 bases unmatched. The CDR3 nucleotides read TGTGCCAGCAGCCACACGATGACAGGGTTTTTAACAGATACGCAGTATTTT. Amino acid sequence: CASSHTMTGFLTDTQYF.

DNA of the CDR3: TGCAGCAGCGGACGGTTGAACACTGAAGCTTTCTTT. It codes for CSSGRLNTEAFF. The chain uses TRBV29-1 and TRBJ1-1; D not certain. Trimming stripped 8 bases from V and 0 bases from J, with 10 bases between. There are 12 residues in the CDR3. Per the germline V gene, CDR1 is SQVTM and CDR2 is ANQGSEA.

This clone was seen only once. The chain has TRBV18 and TRBJ2-2; D unresolved. V was cut by 4 bases and J by 0 bases, with 6 bases left in between. Germline-derived CDR1 and CDR2 are KGHSH and LQKENI. This CDR3 is 14 amino acids long. CDR3 nucleotides: TGTGCCAGCTCACTGAGGTCGAACACCGGGGAGCTGTTTTTT. Its translation: CASSLRSNTGELFF. The entire variable domain, with the rest obtained from reference TRBV18 and TRBJ2-2, is as follows: NAGVMQNPRHLVRRRGQEARLRCSPMKGHSHVYWYRQLPEEGLKFMVYLQKENIIDESGMPKERFSAEFPKEGPSILRIQQVVRGDSAAYFCASSLRSNTGELFFGEGSRLTVL.

This clone was seen once. The J gene is TRBJ2-7, the V gene TRBV7-9, with D perhaps assigned TRBD1 or TRBD2 (5 bases each). The V gene lost 5 bases and the J gene lost 3 bases, with 17 bases spanning the gap. Germline CDR1 is SEHNR and CDR2 is FQNEAQ (reference sequence). The CDR3 is 15 residues long. CDR3 loop: CASSPRDPADYEQYF. CDR3 nucleotides: TGTGCCAGCAGCCCACGGGACCCGGCGGACTACGAGCAGTACTTC.

V is TRBV10-2 and J is TRBJ2-1; D may be TRBD1 (6 bases). CDR1 WSHSY and CDR2 SAAADI come from the germline V gene. Trimming left V 6 bases short and J 0 bases short, with 12 bases between. The CDR3 is made up of 15 amino acids. The CDR3 DNA follows: TGCGCCAGCAGCGTCTTAGGGGGCTCCTACAATGAGCAGTTCTTC. Protein sequence: CASSVLGGSYNEQFF.

The rearrangement uses TRBV19 and TRBJ1-2; 7 bases align to TRBD1. The germline V gene encodes CDR1 LNHDA and CDR2 SQIVND (reference sequence). After removal of 6 bases from V and 4 bases from J, the junction contained 8 bases not matched to a gene. CDR3 length equals 14 residues. CDR3: CASSDRELGYGYTF. For the CDR3, the DNA is TGTGCCAGTAGCGACAGGGAACTCGGCTATGGCTACACCTTC.

The chain employs TRBV15 and TRBJ2-7; TRBD2 agrees at 8 bases. The CDR3 runs 20 residues. From germline, CDR1 is LNHNV and CDR2 YYDKDF (reference sequence). V lost 6 bases and J lost 0; bases outside the gene matches: 22. The CDR3 loop reads CATSLQSGRAQRGTSYEQYF. The CDR3 DNA reads TGTGCCACCAGTCTCCAGTCCGGGAGGGCCCAAAGAGGGACCTCCTACGAGCAGTACTTC.

This CDR3 reads CASSDSYEQYF. The CDR3 DNA reads TGTGCCAGCAGTGATTCCTACGAGCAGTACTTC. This chain links TRBV2 with TRBJ2-7; D ambiguous. V lost 3 bases and J lost 1, with 1 base in between. Germline-derived CDR1 and CDR2 are SNHLY and FYNNEI. The CDR3 consists of 11 residues.

The chain couples TRBV27 to TRBJ2-7; 10 positions match TRBD2. CDR3 size: 15 residues. Germline CDR1 and CDR2: MNHEY and SMNVEV (reference sequence). The V gene end was trimmed by 5 bases and the J gene end by 7 bases; junction bases not matched to a gene: 11. The CDR3 region has the DNA TGTGCCAGCAGTCCCCTGGCTAGCGGGAGATGGGAGCAGTACTTC. Its translation: CASSPLASGRWEQYF.

The rearrangement uses TRBV6-5 and TRBJ1-4; perhaps TRBD1 as D (5 bases). This CDR3 has 15 amino acids. Trimming took off 0 bases at V and 10 bases at J, with 15 bases between the two ends. The germline gives CDR1 MNHEY, CDR2 SVGAGI. This CDR3 reads CASSYSSGSGVKLFF. CDR3 in DNA: TGTGCCAGCAGTTACTCGTCAGGGTCGGGCGTAAAACTGTTTTTT.